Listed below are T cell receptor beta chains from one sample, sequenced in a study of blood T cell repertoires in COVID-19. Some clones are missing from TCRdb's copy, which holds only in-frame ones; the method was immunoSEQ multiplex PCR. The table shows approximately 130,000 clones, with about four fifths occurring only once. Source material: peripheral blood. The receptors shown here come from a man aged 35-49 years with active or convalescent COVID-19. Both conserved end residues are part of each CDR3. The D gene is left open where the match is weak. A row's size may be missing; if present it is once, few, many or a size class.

CDR3nt: TGTGCCAGCAGTTGGGGGCGCGGCGAGCAGTACTTC; CDR3aa: CASSWGRGEQYF; v_gene: TRBV2; j_gene: TRBJ2-7; abundance: .; len: 12; d_gene: .
CDR3nt: TGTGCCAGCAGTAAGAAAGAAGCCTCCTGGTTCTTC; CDR3aa: CASSKKEASWFF; v_gene: TRBV12-3/TRBV12-4; j_gene: TRBJ2-1; abundance: .; len: 12; d_gene: .
CDR3nt: TGTGCCAGTAGCCCTCTTGAGGACAGAGATACGCAGTATTTT; CDR3aa: CASSPLEDRDTQYF; v_gene: TRBV19; j_gene: TRBJ2-3; abundance: .; len: 14; d_gene: .
CDR3nt: TGCGCCAGCAGCTTGGCGTTAGCGGGGGAAGAGACCCAGTACTTC; CDR3aa: CASSLALAGEETQYF; v_gene: TRBV5-1; j_gene: TRBJ2-5; abundance: .; len: 15; d_gene: TRBD2
CDR3nt: TGCGCCAGCAGCTCTGAGACAGGGATGAACACTGAAGCTTTCTTT; CDR3aa: CASSSETGMNTEAFF; v_gene: TRBV5-1; j_gene: TRBJ1-1; abundance: .; len: 15; d_gene: TRBD1
CDR3nt: TGTGCCAGCTCACCTGGACAGGGAGGCAACACCGGGGAGCTGTTTTTT; CDR3aa: CASSPGQGGNTGELFF; v_gene: TRBV18; j_gene: TRBJ2-2; abundance: .; len: 16; d_gene: TRBD1
CDR3nt: TGCGCCAGCAGCTTGGAGGACAGGGGGCCAGAGACCCAGTACTTC; CDR3aa: CASSLEDRGPETQYF; v_gene: TRBV5-1; j_gene: TRBJ2-5; abundance: .; len: 15; d_gene: TRBD1
CDR3nt: TGTGCCAGCAGCCAGGGGGAATCCTACGAGCAGTACTTC; CDR3aa: CASSQGESYEQYF; v_gene: TRBV9; j_gene: TRBJ2-7; abundance: .; len: 13; d_gene: TRBD1
CDR3nt: TGTGCCAGCAGCGACTACTACGAGCAGTACTTC; CDR3aa: CASSDYYEQYF; v_gene: TRBV27; j_gene: TRBJ2-7; abundance: .; len: 11; d_gene: .
CDR3nt: TGTGCCAGCAGTTCCCGACTAGCGGGGGGACACGAGCAGTACTTC; CDR3aa: CASSSRLAGGHEQYF; v_gene: TRBV6-5; j_gene: TRBJ2-7; abundance: medium-sized; len: 15; d_gene: TRBD2
CDR3nt: TGTGCCAGCTCACCATCCGCAGGGGGAGGTAATCAGCCCCAGCATTTT; CDR3aa: CASSPSAGGGNQPQHF; v_gene: TRBV18; j_gene: TRBJ1-5; abundance: .; len: 16; d_gene: TRBD1
CDR3nt: TGTGCCAGCAGCCTATGGACAGGGGCCAACGTCCTGACTTTC; CDR3aa: CASSLWTGANVLTF; v_gene: TRBV7-2; j_gene: TRBJ2-6; abundance: .; len: 14; d_gene: .
CDR3nt: TGTGCCATCGGACGACAGGCGGAGAACACTGAAGCTTTCTTT; CDR3aa: CAIGRQAENTEAFF; v_gene: TRBV10-3; j_gene: TRBJ1-1; abundance: .; len: 14; d_gene: .
CDR3nt: TGTGCCAGCAGCCAGACCGGACAGGGGAGCTATGGCTACACCTTC; CDR3aa: CASSQTGQGSYGYTF; v_gene: TRBV4-2; j_gene: TRBJ1-2; abundance: .; len: 15; d_gene: TRBD1
CDR3nt: TGTGCCAGCAGCTTCAAAAGCGCTTTCCAGTACTTC; CDR3aa: CASSFKSAFQYF; v_gene: TRBV7-2; j_gene: TRBJ2-5; abundance: .; len: 12; d_gene: .
CDR3nt: TGTGCCAGCAGTGAAGGCCTTAAGGGGTACGGCTACACCTTC; CDR3aa: CASSEGLKGYGYTF; v_gene: TRBV2; j_gene: TRBJ1-2; abundance: .; len: 14; d_gene: .
CDR3nt: TGTGCCAGCAGCGCCCTCAGGGACACTGAAGCTTTCTTT; CDR3aa: CASSALRDTEAFF; v_gene: TRBV11-2; j_gene: TRBJ1-1; abundance: .; len: 13; d_gene: .
CDR3nt: TGTGCCAGCAGGGACAACCAAGAGACCCAGTACTTC; CDR3aa: CASRDNQETQYF; v_gene: TRBV2; j_gene: TRBJ2-5; abundance: .; len: 12; d_gene: .
CDR3nt: TGTGCCAGCAGCCGGGCGGGAGGGGTTATCTACGAGCAGTACTTC; CDR3aa: CASSRAGGVIYEQYF; v_gene: TRBV5-8; j_gene: TRBJ2-7; abundance: .; len: 15; d_gene: TRBD2
CDR3nt: TGCGCCAGCACCCCGACAGGAGACACCGGGGAGCTGTTTTTT; CDR3aa: CASTPTGDTGELFF; v_gene: TRBV5-1; j_gene: TRBJ2-2; abundance: .; len: 14; d_gene: .
CDR3nt: TGTGCCAGCACCGAAGTGTGGGGCAACCAGCCCCAGCATTTT; CDR3aa: CASTEVWGNQPQHF; v_gene: TRBV2; j_gene: TRBJ1-5; abundance: .; len: 14; d_gene: .
CDR3nt: TGTGCCAGCAGCGTAGTCTCCCAGTCCGAGCAGTACTTC; CDR3aa: CASSVVSQSEQYF; v_gene: TRBV9; j_gene: TRBJ2-7; abundance: .; len: 13; d_gene: .
CDR3nt: TGCGCCAGCAGGAGGCTCGGGGATCCGGGCACCGGGGAGCTGTTTTTT; CDR3aa: CASRRLGDPGTGELFF; v_gene: TRBV5-1; j_gene: TRBJ2-2; abundance: .; len: 16; d_gene: .
CDR3nt: TGCGCCAGCCAGGCCTCAGGGTCGTCGAGCTCCTATAATTCACCCCTCCACTTT; CDR3aa: CASQASGSSSSYNSPLHF; v_gene: TRBV10-2; j_gene: TRBJ1-6; abundance: .; len: 18; d_gene: .
CDR3nt: TGTGCCTGGAGTGTCGGGACAGGAGCCTTCCTGGGCAATCAGCCCCAGCATTTT; CDR3aa: CAWSVGTGAFLGNQPQHF; v_gene: TRBV30; j_gene: TRBJ1-5; abundance: .; len: 18; d_gene: TRBD1